This T cell receptor (beta chain) came from a study of regulatory T cells in long-lasting Graves disease. The study's findings and limits: Lower TCR diversity was seen in persistent Graves' patients than in newly diagnosed ones. With persistent disease, TRBV28, TRBJ1-2 and TRBJ2-5 were the favored segments. Between persistent patients, more than 2,500 public clonotypes were shared, exceeding the roughly 1,000 shared between new patients.

The sample holds one count of this clonotype. What it recognizes is unknown. Germline V gives CDR1 LNHDA, CDR2 SQIVND (reference sequence). The CDR3 has 17 amino acids. V was clipped by 2 bases and J by 5 bases; unmatched bases: 10. Regarding time point: persistent/refractory GD, antithyroid drugs over 5 years with positive TRAb. Generation of the TCR library employed RNA extracted from PBMCs. Through Arm-PCR of CDR3 regions and iRepertoire HTBI primers, TCR beta libraries were built. In the original analysis: Samples collectively showed around 56 TRBV and roughly 15 TRBJ segments. TCRdb analysed the multiplex PCR reads with MiXCR anew, one entry per CDR3 protein. These V and J calls derive from TCRdb rather than the authors' analysis. This table has about 290,000 distinct CDR3 sequences, 22% appearing once.

The rearrangement links TRBV19 to TRBJ2-2; TRBD1 aligns across 8 bases. The sample here was peripheral blood mononuclear cells (PBMCs), taken when the disease was refractory, from a patient treated with antithyroid drugs. This sequence was found in a female donor with Graves disease. The CDR3 spells CASSITPDRVYTGELFF. CDR3 nucleotide sequence: TGTGCCAGTAGTATAACCCCGGACAGGGTTTATACCGGGGAGCTGTTTTTT.